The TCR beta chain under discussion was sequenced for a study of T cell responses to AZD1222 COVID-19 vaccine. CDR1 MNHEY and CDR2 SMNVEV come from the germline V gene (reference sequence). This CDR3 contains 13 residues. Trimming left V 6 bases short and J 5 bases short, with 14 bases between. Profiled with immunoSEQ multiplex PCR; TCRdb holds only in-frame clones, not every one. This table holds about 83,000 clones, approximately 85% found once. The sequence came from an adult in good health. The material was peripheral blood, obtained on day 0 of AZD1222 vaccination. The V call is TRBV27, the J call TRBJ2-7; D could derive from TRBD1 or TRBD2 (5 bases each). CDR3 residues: CASSRSWGNEQYF. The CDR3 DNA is TGTGCCAGCAGCCGTTCGTGGGGGAACGAGCAGTACTTC.